Reported below is one T cell receptor (beta chain). The sample belongs to a study of blood T cell repertoires in COVID-19. Study-wide context: Collection of acute and convalescent COVID-19 samples took place in the United States, Italy and Spain.

Two consecutive negative NP/OP PCR tests, clearance, or resolved symptoms defined Cohort 3 recovery. Sequencing was performed with immunoSEQ multiplex PCR; in TCRdb, only in-frame clones are kept and a portion is missing. The data hold about 190,000 clones, with approximately 84% observed a single time. V lost 2 bases and J 6 bases, leaving 11 bases between the germline ends. This CDR3 region has 14 residues. The V gene's germline CDR1 is MNHEY and CDR2 SVGAGI. Sequenced input: PBMCs or T cells enriched from blood (not recorded which). The chain is built from TRBV6-5 and TRBJ1-5, with D perhaps matching TRBD1 (5 bases). The receptor comes from a woman aged 30 to 39 who had recovered from COVID-19. The CDR3 protein is CASSYRQGSQPQHF. DNA of the CDR3: TGTGCCAGCAGTTACCGCCAGGGAAGTCAGCCCCAGCATTTT.